This paragraph reports one TCR beta chain. Here immunoSEQ multiplex PCR was the method, and the copy in TCRdb shows in-frame clones only, minus some. The sample contains 55,000 to 70,000 clones, over 80% of which appear only once. The sample comes from a study of blood T cell repertoires in COVID-19. At the level of the study: Samples representing acute and convalescent COVID-19 were sourced from the United States, Italy and Spain.

Unmatched junction bases numbered 16, after V lost 7 bases and J lost 2 bases. The CDR3 totals 18 residues. Germline values: CDR1 LNHDA, CDR2 SQIVND (reference sequence). The source of this sequence is a woman of 80 years or more with acute or convalescent COVID-19. Sequences were obtained from peripheral blood. The J gene is TRBJ2-2, the V gene TRBV19, with TRBD1 identical over 7 bases. The CDR3 DNA is TGTGCCAGTACAGTTTCCCCCTCCGGGACAGTTAACACCGGGGAGCTGTTTTTT. As protein: CASTVSPSGTVNTGELFF.